This TCR beta chain was captured in a study of response to subunit inactivated influenza vaccine. The germline gives CDR1 DFQATT, CDR2 SNEGSKA (reference sequence). V lost 3 bases, J lost 4 bases, and 15 bases lay in between. CDR3 length: 14 amino acids. This clonotype was picked up a small number of times. TCRdb re-called the RT-PCR reads through MiXCR, storing one row per CDR3 protein. The table records 500,000 to 550,000 distinct CDR3 sequences, around 25% of them present only once. This sample was shared with a second study, whose subject was T cells expressing NK-cell markers. Per that paper: It was by 5'RACE template switching with UMIs that TCR beta cDNA was made. With respect to HCMV, seven of the eight sequenced donors were seropositive, and one was seronegative.

The source was CD4+ T cells sorted from PBMCs, collected 11 to 12 days after vaccination. This chain joins TRBV20-1 and TRBJ2-5; D may match TRBD1 or TRBD2 (5 bases each). The clonotype comes from a man aged 45-60 years who received an inactivated influenza vaccine. The CDR3 coding sequence is TGCAGTGCTAGTACCGGGGCCCGGGGAGAGACCCAGTACTTC. This gives the protein CSASTGARGETQYF.